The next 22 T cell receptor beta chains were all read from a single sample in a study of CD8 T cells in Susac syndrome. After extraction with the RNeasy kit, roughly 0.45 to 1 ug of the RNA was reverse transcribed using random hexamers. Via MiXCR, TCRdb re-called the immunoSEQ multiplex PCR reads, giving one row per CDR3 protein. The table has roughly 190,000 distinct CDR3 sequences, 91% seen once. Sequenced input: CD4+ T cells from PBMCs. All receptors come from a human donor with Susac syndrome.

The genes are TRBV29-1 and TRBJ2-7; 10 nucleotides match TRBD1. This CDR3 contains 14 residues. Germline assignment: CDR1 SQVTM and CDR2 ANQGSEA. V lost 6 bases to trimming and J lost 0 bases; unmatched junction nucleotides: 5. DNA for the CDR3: TGCAGCGTCAGGACAGGGGGGGTCTCCTACGAGCAGTACTTC. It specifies CSVRTGGVSYEQYF.

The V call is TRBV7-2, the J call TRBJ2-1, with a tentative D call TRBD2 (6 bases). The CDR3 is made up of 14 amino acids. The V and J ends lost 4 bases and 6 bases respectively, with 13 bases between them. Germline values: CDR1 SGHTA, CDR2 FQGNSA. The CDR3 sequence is CASSSGTQPNEQFF. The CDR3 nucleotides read TGTGCCAGCAGCTCCGGGACTCAACCCAATGAGCAGTTCTTC. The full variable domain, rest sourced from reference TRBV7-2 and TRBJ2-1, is GAGVSQSPSNKVTEKGKDVELRCDPISGHTALYWYRQSLGQGLEFLIYFQGNSAPDKSGLPSDRFSAERTGGSVSTLTIQRTQQEDSAVYLCASSSGTQPNEQFFGPGTRLTVL.

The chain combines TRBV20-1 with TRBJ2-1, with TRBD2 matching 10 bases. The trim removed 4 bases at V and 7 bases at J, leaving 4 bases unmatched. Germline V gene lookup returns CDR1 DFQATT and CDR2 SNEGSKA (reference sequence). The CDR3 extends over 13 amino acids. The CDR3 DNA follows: TGCAGTGCTATCAGCGGGGGGGCTAATGAGCAGTTCTTC. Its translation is CSAISGGANEQFF.

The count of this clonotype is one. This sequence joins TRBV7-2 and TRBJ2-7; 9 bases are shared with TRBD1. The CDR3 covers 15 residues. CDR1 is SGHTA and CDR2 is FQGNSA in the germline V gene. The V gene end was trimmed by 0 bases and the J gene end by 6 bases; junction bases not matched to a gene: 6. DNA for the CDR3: TGTGCCAGCAGCTTAGCCGGGACAGGGCGTTCCGAGCAGTACTTC. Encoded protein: CASSLAGTGRSEQYF.

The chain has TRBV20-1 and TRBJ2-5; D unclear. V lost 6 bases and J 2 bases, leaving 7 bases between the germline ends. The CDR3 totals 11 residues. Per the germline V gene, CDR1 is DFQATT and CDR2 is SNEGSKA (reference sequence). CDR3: CSASVQETQYF. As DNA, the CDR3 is TGCAGTGCCTCCGTACAAGAGACCCAGTACTTC.

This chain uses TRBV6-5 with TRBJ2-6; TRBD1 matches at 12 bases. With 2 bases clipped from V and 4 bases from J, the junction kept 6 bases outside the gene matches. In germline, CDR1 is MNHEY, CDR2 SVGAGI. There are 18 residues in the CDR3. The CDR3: CASSYTGDRGQGANVLTF. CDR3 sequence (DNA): TGTGCCAGCAGTTACACCGGGGACAGGGGGCAAGGGGCCAACGTCCTGACTTTC.

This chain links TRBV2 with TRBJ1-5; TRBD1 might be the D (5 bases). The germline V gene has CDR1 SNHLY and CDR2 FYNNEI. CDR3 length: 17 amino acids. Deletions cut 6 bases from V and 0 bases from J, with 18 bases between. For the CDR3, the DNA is TGTGCCAGCAGCATAAGGGACCAGGCCTATAGCAATCAGCCCCAGCATTTT. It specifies CASSIRDQAYSNQPQHF.

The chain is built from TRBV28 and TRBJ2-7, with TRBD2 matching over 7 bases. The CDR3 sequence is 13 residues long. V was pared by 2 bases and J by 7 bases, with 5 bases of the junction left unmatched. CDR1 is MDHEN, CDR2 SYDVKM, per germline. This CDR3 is CASSLAGVREQYF. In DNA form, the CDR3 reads TGTGCCAGCAGTTTAGCGGGAGTAAGGGAGCAGTACTTC.

As DNA, the CDR3 is TGCAGTGCTAGAGATACGACCAGGGGGCGGACTGAAGCTTTCTTT. Its translation: CSARDTTRGRTEAFF. V is TRBV20-1 and J is TRBJ1-1; 8 nucleotides match TRBD1. The V gene's germline CDR1 is DFQATT and CDR2 SNEGSKA (reference sequence). The trim removed 0 bases at V and 5 bases at J, leaving 8 bases unmatched. The CDR3 loop spans 15 amino acids.

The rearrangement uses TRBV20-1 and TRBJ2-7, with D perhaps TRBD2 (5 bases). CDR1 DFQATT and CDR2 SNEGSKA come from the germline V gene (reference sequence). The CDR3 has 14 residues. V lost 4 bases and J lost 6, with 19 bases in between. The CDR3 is CSATREGLKGEQYF. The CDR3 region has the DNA TGCAGTGCTACCAGAGAGGGCCTAAAGGGCGAGCAGTACTTC.

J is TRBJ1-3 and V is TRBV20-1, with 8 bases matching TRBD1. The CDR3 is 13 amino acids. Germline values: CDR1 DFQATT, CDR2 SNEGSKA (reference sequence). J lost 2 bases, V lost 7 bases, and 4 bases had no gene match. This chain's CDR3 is CSGVTGAGNTIYF. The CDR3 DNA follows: TGCAGTGGCGTGACAGGGGCTGGAAACACCATATATTTT.

In DNA form, the CDR3 reads TGTGCCAGCAGTTCGAATCAGGGTCGCTACAATGAGCAGTTCTTC. Translating gives CASSSNQGRYNEQFF. The chain joins TRBV6-2 or TRBV6-3 to TRBJ2-1, with D tentatively TRBD1 (5 bases). The germline V and J ends were trimmed by 4 bases and 3 bases, with 13 bases remaining between them. CDR1 and CDR2 (germline): MNHEY, SVGEGT. This CDR3 region has 15 residues.

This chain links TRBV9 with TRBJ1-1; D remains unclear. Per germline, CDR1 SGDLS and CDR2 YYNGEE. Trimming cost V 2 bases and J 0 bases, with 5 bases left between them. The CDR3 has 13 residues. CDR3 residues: CASSVLMNTEAFF. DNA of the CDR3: TGTGCCAGCAGCGTGCTCATGAACACTGAAGCTTTCTTT.

The CDR3 loop is CASSHETTIEQYF. The CDR3 bases are TGTGCCAGCAGTCATGAGACCACTATCGAGCAGTACTTC. The chain is built from TRBV28 and TRBJ2-7; D remains unclear. Trimming took off 5 bases at V and 6 bases at J, with 14 bases between the two ends. Germline CDR1 MDHEN, CDR2 SYDVKM. This CDR3 contains 13 residues.

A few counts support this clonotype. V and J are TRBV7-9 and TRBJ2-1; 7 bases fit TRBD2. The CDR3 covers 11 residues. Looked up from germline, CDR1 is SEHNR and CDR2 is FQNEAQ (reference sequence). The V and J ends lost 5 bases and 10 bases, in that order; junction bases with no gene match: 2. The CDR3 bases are TGTGCCAGCAGCGAGGGAGGGGAGCAGTTCTTC. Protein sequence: CASSEGGEQFF. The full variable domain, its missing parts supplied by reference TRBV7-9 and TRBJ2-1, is DTGVSQNPRHKITKRGQNVTFRCDPISEHNRLYWYRQTLGQGPEFLTYFQNEAQLEKSRLLSDRFSAERPKGSFSTLEIQRTEQGDSAMYLCASSEGGEQFFGPGTRLTVL.

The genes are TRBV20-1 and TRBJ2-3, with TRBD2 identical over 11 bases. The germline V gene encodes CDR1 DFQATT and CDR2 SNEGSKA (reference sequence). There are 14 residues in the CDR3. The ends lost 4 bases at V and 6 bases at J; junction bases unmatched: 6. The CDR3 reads CSATGTSGSDTQYF. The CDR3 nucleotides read TGCAGTGCTACAGGGACTAGCGGATCGGATACGCAGTATTTT.

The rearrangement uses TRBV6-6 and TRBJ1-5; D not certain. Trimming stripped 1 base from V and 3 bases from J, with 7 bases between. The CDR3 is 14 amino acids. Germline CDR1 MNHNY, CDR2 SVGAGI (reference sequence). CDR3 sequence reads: CASSYWEANQPQHF. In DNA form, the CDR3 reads TGTGCCAGCAGTTACTGGGAAGCCAATCAGCCCCAGCATTTT.

This CDR3 reads CASSTEGLRGNEQFF. The CDR3 DNA reads as TGTGCCAGTAGTACCGAGGGTTTAAGGGGGAATGAGCAGTTCTTC. The chain joins TRBV19 to TRBJ2-1; tentative D call: TRBD1 (6 bases). Germline loops: CDR1 LNHDA, CDR2 SQIVND (reference sequence). CDR3 length: 15 residues. With 4 bases removed from V and 7 bases from J, the gap between germline ends came to 17 bases.

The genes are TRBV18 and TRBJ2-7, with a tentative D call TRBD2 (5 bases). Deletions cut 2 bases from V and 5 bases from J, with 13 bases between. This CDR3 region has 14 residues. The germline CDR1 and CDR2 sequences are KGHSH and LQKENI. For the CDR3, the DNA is TGTGCCAGCTCACCAGCACTAGAGGGAAACGAGCAGTACTTC. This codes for CASSPALEGNEQYF.

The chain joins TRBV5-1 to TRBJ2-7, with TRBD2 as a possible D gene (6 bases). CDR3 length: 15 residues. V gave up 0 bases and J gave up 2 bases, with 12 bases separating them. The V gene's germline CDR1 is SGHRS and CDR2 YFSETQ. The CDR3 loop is CASSLVGTPTYEQYF. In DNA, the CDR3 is TGCGCCAGCAGCTTGGTAGGGACTCCGACCTACGAGCAGTACTTC.

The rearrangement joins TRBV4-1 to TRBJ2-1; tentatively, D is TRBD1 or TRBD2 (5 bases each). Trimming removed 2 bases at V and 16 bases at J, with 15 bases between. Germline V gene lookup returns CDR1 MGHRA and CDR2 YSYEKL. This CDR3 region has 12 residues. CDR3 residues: CASSQLSGTYFF. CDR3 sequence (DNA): TGCGCCAGCAGCCAACTTTCCGGGACGTACTTCTTC.

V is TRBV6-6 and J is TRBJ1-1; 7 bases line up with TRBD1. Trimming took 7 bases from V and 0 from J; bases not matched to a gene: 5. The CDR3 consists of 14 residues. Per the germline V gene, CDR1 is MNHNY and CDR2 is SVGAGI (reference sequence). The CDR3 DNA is TGTGCCAGCACCTCGACAGGGATGAACACTGAAGCTTTCTTT. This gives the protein CASTSTGMNTEAFF.